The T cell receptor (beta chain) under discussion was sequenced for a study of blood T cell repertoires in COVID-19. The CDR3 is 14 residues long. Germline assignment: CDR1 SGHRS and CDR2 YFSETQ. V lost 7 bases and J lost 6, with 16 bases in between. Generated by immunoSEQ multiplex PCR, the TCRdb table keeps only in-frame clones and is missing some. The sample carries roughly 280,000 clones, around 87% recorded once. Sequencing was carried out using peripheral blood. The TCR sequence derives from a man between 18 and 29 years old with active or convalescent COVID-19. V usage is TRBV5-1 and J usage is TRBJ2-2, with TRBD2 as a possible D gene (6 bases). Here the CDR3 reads CASGQGGNPGELFF. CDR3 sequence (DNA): TGCGCCAGCGGGCAGGGAGGAAACCCCGGGGAGCTGTTTTTT. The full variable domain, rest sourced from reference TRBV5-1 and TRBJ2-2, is KAGVTQTPRYLIKTRGQQVTLSCSPISGHRSVSWYQQTPGQGLQFLFEYFSETQRNKGNFPGRFSGRQFSNSRSEMNVSTLELGDSALYLCASGQGGNPGELFFGEGSRLTVL.